This TCR beta chain was captured in a study of T cells in Graves' hyperthyroidism and ophthalmopathy. Amplified regions were TCR beta CDR3 sequences from RNA transcripts. In the first-round RT-PCR of the TCR CDR3, the HTBI primer set was used. TCRdb reprocessed the multiplex PCR reads with MiXCR, giving one entry per CDR3 protein. Of about 840,000 distinct CDR3 sequences listed, about 38% were seen once; the top ten hold roughly 8.3%. The V end was cut by 8 bases, the J end by 8 bases, with 18 bases between. This CDR3 is 13 amino acids long. CDR1 is MGHDK and CDR2 is SYGVNS in the germline V gene. Specimen: blood. This clonotype originated in a man aged 18 to 29 with Graves' hyperthyroidism. The chain employs TRBV25-1 and TRBJ1-1, with a possible D match to TRBD1 (5 bases). This CDR3 reads CASVGSEGPEAFF. DNA of the CDR3: TGTGCCAGCGTTGGGAGTGAGGGGCCCGAAGCTTTCTTT.